The clone carrying this TCR beta chain has only one observation. The antigen remains unidentified. The study sampled nominally healthy donors, though unrecorded immune exposures were likely. Trimming left V 5 bases short and J 1 base short, with 8 bases between. This CDR3 is 13 amino acids long. The germline V gene encodes CDR1 LNHDA and CDR2 SQIVND (reference sequence). The sample belongs to a study of cytomegalovirus exposure and HLA in healthy donors. Overall study results and limits: It emerged from a later analysis that several of the most significant clusters appeared to be linked to common viral pathogens. In a later analysis, DRB1 alleles had the most associated TCRs; HLA-C alleles the fewest. Per published accounts, TCR beta sequences correctly predicted the HLA-A and HLA-B alleles of most subjects.

PCR primers comprised 60 Vbeta and 13 Jbeta primers. The protocol was immunoSEQ multiplex PCR, while the TCRdb copy is restricted to in-frame clones and leaves out a portion. The sample gives about 68,000 clones, 75% to 85% of which show up once; 5% to 8.5% is in the top ten. The rearrangement uses TRBV19 and TRBJ1-1; maybe TRBD1 (6 bases). The TCR originated in a human donor in good health. Sample: PBMCs. In DNA form, the CDR3 reads TGTGCCAGTAGTCTGACAGGGAACACTGAAGCTTTCTTT. Amino acid sequence: CASSLTGNTEAFF. The whole variable domain, remainder taken from reference TRBV19 and TRBJ1-1, is DGGITQSPKYLFRKEGQNVTLSCEQNLNHDAMYWYRQDPGQGLRLIYYSQIVNDFQKGDIAEGYSVSREKKESFPLTVTSAQKNPTAFYLCASSLTGNTEAFFGQGTRLTVV.